This is a list of T cell receptor beta chains from one sample in a study of blood T cell repertoires in COVID-19. The data were produced by immunoSEQ multiplex PCR, yet TCRdb's version contains in-frame clones alone and is incomplete. Of 35,000 to 55,000 clones in the sample, around 85% were seen once. The sequenced sample was peripheral blood. The source is a human donor in a cohort sampled during active COVID-19. The conserved cysteine and the conserved F or W are not part of the CDR3 here.

CDR3aa: ASSLRGYEQY; j_gene: TRBJ2-7; v_gene: TRBV28
CDR3aa: ASSPAGFGRSETQY; j_gene: TRBJ2-5; v_gene: TRBV7-6
CDR3aa: AGNRGNTGELF; j_gene: TRBJ2-2; v_gene: TRBV7-9
CDR3aa: ASSVQGLGNQPQH; j_gene: TRBJ1-5; v_gene: TRBV2
CDR3aa: ASSLGPQGGNQPQH; j_gene: TRBJ1-5; v_gene: TRBV5-1
CDR3aa: ASSTGGTGIGEQF; j_gene: TRBJ2-1; v_gene: TRBV5-4
CDR3aa: ASSLYGRTGETQY; j_gene: TRBJ2-5; v_gene: TRBV5-1
CDR3aa: ASSLDRGGGETQY; j_gene: TRBJ2-5; v_gene: TRBV5-1
CDR3aa: TPLGAHGYT; j_gene: TRBJ1-2; v_gene: TRBV23-1
CDR3aa: ASSLSSGVTTGELF; j_gene: TRBJ2-2; v_gene: TRBV5-1
CDR3aa: ASSALGGVAQY; j_gene: TRBJ2-5; v_gene: TRBV7-2
CDR3aa: ASSDGYAGNTIY; j_gene: TRBJ1-3; v_gene: TRBV25-1
CDR3aa: ASSPRLAGGRDSQETQY; j_gene: TRBJ2-5; v_gene: TRBV5-1
CDR3aa: AISGTSGAGDTQY; j_gene: TRBJ2-3; v_gene: TRBV10-3
CDR3aa: ASSRQENTGELF; j_gene: TRBJ2-2; v_gene: TRBV9
CDR3aa: ARGLGSNQPQH; j_gene: TRBJ1-5; v_gene: TRBV2
CDR3aa: ASSLGGGARVEQY; j_gene: TRBJ2-7; v_gene: TRBV5-1
CDR3aa: ASSVGQGAFLNTEAF; j_gene: TRBJ1-1; v_gene: TRBV5-1